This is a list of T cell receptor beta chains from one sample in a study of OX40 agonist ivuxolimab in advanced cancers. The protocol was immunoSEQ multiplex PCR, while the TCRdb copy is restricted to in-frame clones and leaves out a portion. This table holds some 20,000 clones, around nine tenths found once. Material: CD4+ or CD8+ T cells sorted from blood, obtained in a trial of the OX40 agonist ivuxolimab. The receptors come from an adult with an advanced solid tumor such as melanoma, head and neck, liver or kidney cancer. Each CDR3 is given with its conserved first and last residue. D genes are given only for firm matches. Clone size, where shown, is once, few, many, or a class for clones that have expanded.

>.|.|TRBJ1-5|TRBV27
CASSRGTLSNQPQHF
TGTGCCAGCAGCCGTGGGACACTCAGCAATCAGCCCCAGCATTTT
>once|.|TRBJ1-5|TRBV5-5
CASSPLDDQPQHF
TGTGCCAGCAGCCCACTAGACGATCAGCCCCAGCATTTT
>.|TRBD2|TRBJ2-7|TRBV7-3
CASSYGGGTYEQYF
TGTGCCAGCAGCTATGGGGGAGGGACCTACGAGCAGTACTTC
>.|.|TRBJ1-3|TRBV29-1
CSVEMWTASGNTIYF
TGCAGCGTGGAAATGTGGACAGCCTCTGGAAACACCATATATTTT
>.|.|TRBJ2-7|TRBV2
CASSPKDATYEQYF
TGTGCCAGCAGTCCTAAGGACGCCACCTACGAGCAGTACTTC
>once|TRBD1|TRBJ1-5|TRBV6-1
CASSGTGGGQPQHF
TGTGCCAGCAGTGGAACAGGGGGCGGGCAGCCCCAGCATTTT
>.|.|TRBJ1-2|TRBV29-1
CSVEPDSAVYGYTF
TGCAGCGTTGAACCGGACAGTGCCGTCTATGGCTACACCTTC
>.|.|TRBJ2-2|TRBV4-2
CASSQGVTELFF
TGTGCCAGCAGCCAAGGGGTAACCGAGCTGTTTTTT
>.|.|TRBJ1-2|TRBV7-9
CASSLGAGANYGYTF
TGTGCCAGCAGCTTAGGGGCAGGGGCCAACTATGGCTACACCTTC
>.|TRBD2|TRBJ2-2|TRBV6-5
CASSSGLVSGELFF
TGTGCCAGCAGCTCCGGACTAGTGTCCGGGGAGCTGTTTTTT
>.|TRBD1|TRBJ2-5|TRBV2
CASSDGTGGKETQYF
TGTGCCAGCAGTGACGGGACAGGGGGAAAAGAGACCCAGTACTTC
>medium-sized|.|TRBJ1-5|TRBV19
CASSIVPGSPQPQHF
TGTGCCAGTAGTATAGTTCCAGGGAGTCCTCAGCCCCAGCATTTT
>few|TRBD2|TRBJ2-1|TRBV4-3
CASSPGGARPEMDEQFF
TGCGCCAGCAGCCCCGGGGGGGCACGGCCCGAGATGGATGAGCAGTTCTTC
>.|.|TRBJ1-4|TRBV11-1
CASSLTPAGEKLFF
TGTGCCAGCAGCTTAACCCCAGCTGGAGAAAAACTGTTTTTT
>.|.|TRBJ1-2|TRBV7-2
CASSLLSSYGYTF
TGTGCCAGCAGCTTACTTTCCAGCTATGGCTACACCTTC
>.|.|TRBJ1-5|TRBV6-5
CASSPMGWSQPQHF
TGTGCCAGCAGTCCCATGGGCTGGTCTCAGCCCCAGCATTTT
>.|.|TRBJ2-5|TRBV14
CASSQARSQETQYF
TGTGCCAGCAGCCAAGCCAGATCCCAAGAGACCCAGTACTTC
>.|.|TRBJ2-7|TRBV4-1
CASSQNLNRVSYEQYF
TGCGCCAGCAGCCAAAACCTCAACAGAGTATCCTACGAGCAGTACTTC
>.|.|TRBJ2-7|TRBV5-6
CASSLSRSSYEQYF
TGTGCCAGCAGCTTATCCAGGAGCTCCTACGAGCAGTACTTC
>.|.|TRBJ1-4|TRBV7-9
CASSLWDGRKSLFF
TGTGCCAGCAGCTTATGGGACGGGAGAAAATCACTGTTTTTT
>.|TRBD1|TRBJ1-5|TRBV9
CASNPTGGVNQPQHF
TGTGCCAGCAACCCTACAGGGGGCGTTAATCAGCCCCAGCATTTT
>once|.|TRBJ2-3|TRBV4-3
CASSQDPGTSKNTDTQYF
TGCGCCAGCAGCCAAGATCCAGGGACCTCTAAGAACACAGATACGCAGTATTTT
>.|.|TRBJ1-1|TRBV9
CASSVSPADTEAFF
TGTGCCAGCAGCGTTAGCCCCGCGGACACTGAAGCTTTCTTT
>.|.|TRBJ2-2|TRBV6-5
CASIPYQAGTGELFF
TGTGCCAGCATCCCCTACCAAGCGGGCACCGGGGAGCTGTTTTTT
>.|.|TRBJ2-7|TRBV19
CASSIDSYEQYF
TGTGCCAGTAGTATAGACAGCTACGAGCAGTACTTC
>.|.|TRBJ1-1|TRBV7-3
CASSLSQGSTEAFF
TGTGCCAGCAGCTTAAGTCAGGGGAGCACTGAAGCTTTCTTT
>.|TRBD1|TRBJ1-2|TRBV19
CASGFRDRADYGYTF
TGTGCCAGTGGATTCCGGGACAGGGCGGACTATGGCTACACCTTC
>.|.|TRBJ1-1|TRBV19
CASRGYELNTEAFF
TGTGCCAGTAGGGGTTACGAGTTGAACACTGAAGCTTTCTTT
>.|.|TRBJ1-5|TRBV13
CASSPGQYQPQHF
TGTGCCAGCAGTCCTGGACAGTACCAGCCCCAGCATTTT
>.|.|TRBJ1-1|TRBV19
CASSIPGRALITEAFF
TGTGCCAGTAGTATCCCCGGGAGGGCGCTGATCACTGAAGCTTTCTTT
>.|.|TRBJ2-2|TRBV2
CATGTGELFF
TGTGCCACGGGGACCGGGGAGCTGTTTTTT
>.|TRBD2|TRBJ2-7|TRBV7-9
CASSPTTSGGYEQYF
TGTGCCAGCAGCCCGACGACTAGCGGGGGGTACGAGCAGTACTTC
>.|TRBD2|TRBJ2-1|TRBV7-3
CASSLTSGGNEQFF
TGTGCCAGCAGCTTGACTAGCGGAGGAAATGAGCAGTTCTTC
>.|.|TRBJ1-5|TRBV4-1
CASSQHREQPQHF
TGCGCCAGCAGCCAACACAGGGAACAGCCCCAGCATTTT
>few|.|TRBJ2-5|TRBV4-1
CASSRVGETQYF
TGCGCCAGCAGCCGAGTGGGAGAGACCCAGTACTTC
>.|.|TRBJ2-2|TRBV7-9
CASTFMHREDTGELFF
TGTGCCAGCACCTTCATGCACCGGGAAGACACCGGGGAGCTGTTTTTT
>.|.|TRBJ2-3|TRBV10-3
CAISETGRLSTDTQYF
TGTGCCATCAGTGAGACAGGGAGACTTAGCACAGATACGCAGTATTTT
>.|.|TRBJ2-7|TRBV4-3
CASSQVLQGRNEQYF
TGCGCCAGCAGCCAAGTTCTCCAGGGTAGAAACGAGCAGTACTTC
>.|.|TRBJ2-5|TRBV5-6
CASSLAIVYQETQYF
TGTGCCAGCAGCTTGGCGATTGTCTACCAAGAGACCCAGTACTTC
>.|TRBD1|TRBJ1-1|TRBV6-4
CASEGGTASNTEAFF
TGTGCCAGTGAGGGGGGGACAGCGTCGAACACTGAAGCTTTCTTT
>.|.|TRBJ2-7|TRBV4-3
CASSQDRGYEQYF
TGCGCCAGCAGCCAAGATAGGGGTTACGAGCAGTACTTC
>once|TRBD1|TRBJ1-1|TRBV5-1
CASSGGQGLSTEAFF
TGCGCCAGCTCCGGGGGACAGGGATTGTCGACTGAAGCTTTCTTT
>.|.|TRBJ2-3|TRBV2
CARGGGSTDTQYF
TGTGCCCGCGGTGGGGGGAGCACAGATACGCAGTATTTT
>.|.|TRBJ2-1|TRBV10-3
CAISPGPGAEQFF
TGTGCCATCAGCCCTGGGCCAGGAGCTGAGCAGTTCTTC
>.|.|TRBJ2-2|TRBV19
CASSIGQNPVSGELFF
TGTGCCAGTAGTATAGGACAGAACCCGGTGAGCGGGGAGCTGTTTTTT
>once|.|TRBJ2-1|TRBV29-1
CSVGYQYNEQFF
TGCAGCGTTGGGTACCAATACAATGAGCAGTTCTTC
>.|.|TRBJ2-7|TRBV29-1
CSVEALANSITYEQYF
TGCAGCGTTGAAGCTTTGGCAAACTCGATTACCTACGAGCAGTACTTC
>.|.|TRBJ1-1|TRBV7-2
CASSLGSKAFF
TGTGCCAGCAGCTTGGGGTCGAAAGCTTTCTTT
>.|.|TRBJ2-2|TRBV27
CASSLWGDSNTGELFF
TGTGCCAGCAGTTTATGGGGAGACTCGAACACCGGGGAGCTGTTTTTT
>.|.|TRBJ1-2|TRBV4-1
CASSQAAVKGRYTF
TGCGCCAGCAGCCAAGCGGCCGTCAAAGGCCGCTACACCTTC
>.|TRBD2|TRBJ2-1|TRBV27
CASSRPSGGVRNEQFF
TGTGCCAGCAGTCGTCCCAGCGGGGGGGTTAGGAATGAGCAGTTCTTC
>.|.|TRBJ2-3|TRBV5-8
CASSAGTSLTDTQYF
TGTGCCAGCAGCGCCGGGACAAGCCTCACAGATACGCAGTATTTT
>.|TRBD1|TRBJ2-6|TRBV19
CASSPRDRGSPGANVLTF
TGTGCCAGTAGTCCCCGGGACAGGGGATCTCCTGGGGCCAACGTCCTGACTTTC